This T cell receptor beta chain was found in a study of blood T cells in healthy people across ages (dated by TCRdb to 2015 to 2017). About the investigation overall: Template switching captured roughly one uniquely barcoded TCR beta cDNA molecule per two T cells in model experiments. For two donors (one aged 18 to 29 and one aged 80 or older), the study analyzed two additional independent replicas of 1 million unique cDNA reads from the same blood draw. To avoid experimental bias, donors of different ages were randomly spread across the sequencing lanes. Age-related changes in TCR beta repertoire diversity were measured in the study by deep sequencing normalized with unique cDNA molecular identifiers. The donors were split into four age groups: young (average 16 years), middle-aged (roughly 42), aged (62) and long-lived (under 90).

Here is what the overall study found, with its caveats: Because the CMV infection status of the donors was unknown, age-related changes in expanded clonotypes may potentially have been confounded. Total diversity estimates from one million sequenced T cells were considered lower bounds and underestimates. The long-lived group showed more naive CD4+ T cells, fewer expanded clones and increased TCR diversity than the aged group, suggesting age selection. Since profiling was done on bulk unsorted PBMCs, naive and antigen-experienced compartments could not be conclusively compared. Observed TCR beta diversity correlated strongly with the percentage of naive T cells measured by flow cytometry. As age increased, observed TCR beta diversity per million T cells dropped in a roughly linear way, and a significant reduction was already evident by age about 36.

The approximately 39 donors, aged about 6 to 100 years, were systemically healthy Caucasian individuals from Russia. Each donor gave about 10 milliliters of peripheral blood, drawn into EDTA-treated Vacutainer tubes. PBMCs were isolated by Ficoll-Paque density-gradient centrifugation, with at least 6 million obtained per sample. Total RNA, at least 6 micrograms per sample, was extracted from PBMCs with Trizol reagent. For every donor, flow cytometry on a PBMC aliquot measured the percentage of naive CD45RAhigh/CD27high T cells. Compared with germline, V lacks 7 bases and J lacks 4 bases; bases without a gene match: 13. The CDR3 has 16 amino acids, counting the end cysteine and phenylalanine. Of the read, only the CDR3 DNA is kept; its 48 bases are in frame from base 1. CDR1 and CDR2, looked up from the germline V gene, are SQVTM and ANQGSEA. The library was prepared using 5' RACE. The instrument given in TCRdb is Illumina HiSeq 2500. A second roughly 6 to 11 cycle PCR used a sample-barcoded 5' primer and a J-beta primer mix. Each TCR beta cDNA molecule received a unique molecular identifier from a template-switch 5' adaptor carrying 12 random nucleotides. At least 2.5 million CDR3-containing paired-end reads were obtained from each sample. First-strand cDNA was synthesized from all RNA with the Mint cDNA synthesis kit, primed by a TRBC-specific oligonucleotide. After uracil-DNA glycosylase treatment, a first 18-cycle PCR used universal primers M1SS and BC2_uni_R on all cDNA. In the original analysis: For normalization, 1 million high-quality reads were randomly selected from each sample, with every read carrying a distinct molecular identifier. Reads sharing molecular identifiers were discarded rather than binned into consensus sequences. MiTCR, run with a Q25 quality threshold and the strictest error-elimination algorithm, handled CDR3 identification, clonotype clustering and error correction. A nonparametric unseen species model with Euler transformation was used to estimate a lower bound on total TCR beta diversity. Clones were called with MiXCR by TCRdb after fastp trimmed the public reads at Q25, and only in-frame beta chains were retained. Rows with a matching CDR3 protein are joined into one entry that keeps the most common DNA and genes. It is TCRdb's table, rather than the study itself, that gives the V and J calls and clone size. The sample yields approximately 790,000 distinct CDR3 sequences; under 80% were counted once. The top ten clones comprise about 30% of the sample.

Of note for this clonotype: It lacks a known antigen. Per-nucleotide qualities are absent, and no much larger clonotype sits a single base away.

The chain was built from TRBV29-1 and TRBJ2-6; TRBD1 fits 7 bases in the junction. This TCR derives from a man aged 30-40 years in good health. The sample taken for sequencing was blood. The DNA sequence is TGCAGCGCCCTTCTGCCAGGGGGAGTAGGGGCCAACGTCCTGACTTTC. Translation gives CSALLPGGVGANVLTF.